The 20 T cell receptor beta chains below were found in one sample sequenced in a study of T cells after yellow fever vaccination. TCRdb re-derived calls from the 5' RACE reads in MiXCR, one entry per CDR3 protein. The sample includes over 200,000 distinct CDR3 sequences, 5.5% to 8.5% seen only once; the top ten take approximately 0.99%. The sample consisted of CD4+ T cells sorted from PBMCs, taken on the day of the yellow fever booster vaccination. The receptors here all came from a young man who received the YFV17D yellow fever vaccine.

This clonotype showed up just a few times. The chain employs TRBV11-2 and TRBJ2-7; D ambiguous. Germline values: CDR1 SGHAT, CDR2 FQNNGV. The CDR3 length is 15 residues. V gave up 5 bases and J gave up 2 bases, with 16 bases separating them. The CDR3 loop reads CASSRREFGTYEQYF. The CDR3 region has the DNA TGTGCCAGCAGCCGGAGAGAGTTTGGTACCTACGAGCAGTACTTC.

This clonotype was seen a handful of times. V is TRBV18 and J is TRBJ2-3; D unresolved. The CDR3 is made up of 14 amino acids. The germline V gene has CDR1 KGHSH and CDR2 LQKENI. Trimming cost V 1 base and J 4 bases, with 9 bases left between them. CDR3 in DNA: TGTGCCAGCTCACCACAGAGCCCGCCAGATACGCAGTATTTT. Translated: CASSPQSPPDTQYF.

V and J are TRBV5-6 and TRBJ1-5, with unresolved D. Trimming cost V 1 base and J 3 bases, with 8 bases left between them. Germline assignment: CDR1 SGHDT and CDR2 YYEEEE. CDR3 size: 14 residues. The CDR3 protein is CASSLRRHNQPQHF. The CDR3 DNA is TGTGCCAGCAGCTTGAGAAGGCACAATCAGCCCCAGCATTTT.

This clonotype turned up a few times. CDR3 in DNA: TGTGCCAGCAGCAATGGACAGGGGGGCTACGAGCAGTACTTC. Translation: CASSNGQGGYEQYF. The gene calls are TRBV7-8 and TRBJ2-7; the match to TRBD1 covers 10 bases. Trimming cost V 5 bases and J 3 bases; bases outside gene matches: 4. Germline assignment: CDR1 SGHVS and CDR2 FQNEAQ. The CDR3 contains 14 residues.

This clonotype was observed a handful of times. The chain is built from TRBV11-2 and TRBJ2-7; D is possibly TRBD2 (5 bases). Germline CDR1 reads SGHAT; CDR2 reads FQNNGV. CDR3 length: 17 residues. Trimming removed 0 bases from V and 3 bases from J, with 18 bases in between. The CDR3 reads CASSLEVGGLPIYEQYF. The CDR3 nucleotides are TGTGCCAGCAGCTTAGAAGTTGGTGGACTCCCTATCTACGAGCAGTACTTC.

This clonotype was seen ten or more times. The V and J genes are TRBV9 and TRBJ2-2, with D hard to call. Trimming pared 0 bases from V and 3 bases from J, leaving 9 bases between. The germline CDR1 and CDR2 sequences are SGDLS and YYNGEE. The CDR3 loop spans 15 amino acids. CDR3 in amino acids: CASSVVGSYTGELFF. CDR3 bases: TGTGCCAGCAGCGTAGTAGGGTCCTACACCGGGGAGCTGTTTTTT.

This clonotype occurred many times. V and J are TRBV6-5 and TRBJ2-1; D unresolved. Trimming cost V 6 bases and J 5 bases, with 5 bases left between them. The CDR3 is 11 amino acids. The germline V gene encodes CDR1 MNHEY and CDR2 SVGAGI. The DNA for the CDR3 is TGTGCCAGCAGAACTAACAATGAGCAGTTCTTC. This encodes CASRTNNEQFF.

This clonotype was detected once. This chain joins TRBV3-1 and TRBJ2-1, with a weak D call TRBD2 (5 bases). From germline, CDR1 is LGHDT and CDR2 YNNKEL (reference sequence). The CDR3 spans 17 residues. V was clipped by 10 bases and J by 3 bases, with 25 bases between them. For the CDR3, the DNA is TGTGCCACCTGCCAAGAAGGTTCGACTACCTTCTACAATGAGCAGTTCTTC. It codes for CATCQEGSTTFYNEQFF.

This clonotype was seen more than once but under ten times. CDR3 sequence reads: CASSQTSGRALYEQYF. In nucleotides, the CDR3 is TGTGCCAGTAGTCAGACTAGCGGGAGGGCCCTCTACGAGCAGTACTTC. The rearrangement links TRBV19 to TRBJ2-7; 14 nucleotides align to TRBD2. Germline V gene lookup returns CDR1 LNHDA and CDR2 SQIVND (reference sequence). V lost 5 bases, J lost 3 bases, and 6 bases stayed unmatched. CDR3 size: 16 residues.

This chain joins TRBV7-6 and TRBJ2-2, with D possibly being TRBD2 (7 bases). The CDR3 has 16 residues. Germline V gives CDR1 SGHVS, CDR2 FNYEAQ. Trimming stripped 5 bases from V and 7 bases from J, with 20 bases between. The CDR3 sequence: CASSLGASGARGELFF. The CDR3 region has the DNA TGTGCCAGCAGCCTGGGGGCTAGCGGTGCTCGCGGGGAGCTGTTTTTT. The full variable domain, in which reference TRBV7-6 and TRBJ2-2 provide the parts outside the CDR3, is GAGVSQSPRYKVTKRGQDVALRCDPISGHVSLYWYRQALGQGPEFLTYFNYEAQQDKSGLPNDRFSAERPEGSISTLTIQRTEQRDSAMYRCASSLGASGARGELFFGEGSRLTVL.

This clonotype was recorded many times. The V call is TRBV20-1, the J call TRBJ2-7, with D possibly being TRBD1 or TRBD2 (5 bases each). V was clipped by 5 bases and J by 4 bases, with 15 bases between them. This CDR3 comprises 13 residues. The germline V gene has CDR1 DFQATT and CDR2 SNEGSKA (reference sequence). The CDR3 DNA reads TGCAGTGCTCACAAGGTCGAGGGGTACGAGCAGTACTTC. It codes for CSAHKVEGYEQYF.

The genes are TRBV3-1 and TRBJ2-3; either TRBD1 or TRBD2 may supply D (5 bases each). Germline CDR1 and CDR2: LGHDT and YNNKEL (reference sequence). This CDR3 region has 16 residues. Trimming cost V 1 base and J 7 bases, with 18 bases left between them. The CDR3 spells CASSQGWGSLPNTQYF. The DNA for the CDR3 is TGTGCCAGCAGCCAAGGCTGGGGGTCCCTCCCCAATACGCAGTATTTT.

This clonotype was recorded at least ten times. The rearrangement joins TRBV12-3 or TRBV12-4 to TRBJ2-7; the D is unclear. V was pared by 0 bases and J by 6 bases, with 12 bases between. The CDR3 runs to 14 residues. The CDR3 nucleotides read TGTGCCAGCAGTTTAGCTTCCCCCTTCACCGAGCAGTACTTC. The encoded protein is CASSLASPFTEQYF.

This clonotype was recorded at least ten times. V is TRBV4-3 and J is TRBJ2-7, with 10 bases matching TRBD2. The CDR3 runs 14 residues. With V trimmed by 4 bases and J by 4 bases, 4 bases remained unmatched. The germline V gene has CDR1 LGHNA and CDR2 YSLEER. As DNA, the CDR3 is TGCGCCAGCAGCCGAGGACTAGCGGATTACGAGCAGTACTTC. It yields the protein CASSRGLADYEQYF.

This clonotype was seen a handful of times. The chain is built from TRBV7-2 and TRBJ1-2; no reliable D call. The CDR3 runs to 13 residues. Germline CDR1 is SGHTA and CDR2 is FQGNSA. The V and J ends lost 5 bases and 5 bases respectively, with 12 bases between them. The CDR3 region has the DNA TGTGCCAGCAGCCCCGGACGGGAGTATGGCTACACCTTC. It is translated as CASSPGREYGYTF. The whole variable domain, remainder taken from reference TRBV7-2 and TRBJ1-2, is GAGVSQSPSNKVTEKGKDVELRCDPISGHTALYWYRQSLGQGLEFLIYFQGNSAPDKSGLPSDRFSAERTGGSVSTLTIQRTQQEDSAVYLCASSPGREYGYTFGSGTRLTVV.

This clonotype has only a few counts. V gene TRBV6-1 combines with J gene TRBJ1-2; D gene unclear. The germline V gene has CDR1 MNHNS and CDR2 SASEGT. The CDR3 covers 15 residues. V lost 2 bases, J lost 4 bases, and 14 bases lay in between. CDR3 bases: TGTGCCAGCAGTGAAAAGGAACCTCGTGCCTATGGCTACACCTTC. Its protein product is CASSEKEPRAYGYTF.

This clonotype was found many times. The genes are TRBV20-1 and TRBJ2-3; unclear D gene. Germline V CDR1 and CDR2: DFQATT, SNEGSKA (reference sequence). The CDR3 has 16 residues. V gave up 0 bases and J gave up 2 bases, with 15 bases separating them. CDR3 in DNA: TGCAGTGCTAGAGACCGTCTAGACCAATTCACAGATACGCAGTATTTT. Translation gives CSARDRLDQFTDTQYF.

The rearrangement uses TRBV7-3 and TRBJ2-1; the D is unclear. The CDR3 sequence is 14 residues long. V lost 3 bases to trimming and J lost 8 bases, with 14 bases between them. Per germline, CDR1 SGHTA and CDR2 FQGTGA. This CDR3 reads CASSLVSSWDEQFF. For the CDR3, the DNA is TGTGCCAGCAGCTTGGTTAGCTCTTGGGATGAGCAGTTCTTC. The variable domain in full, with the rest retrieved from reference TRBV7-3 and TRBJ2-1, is GAGVSQTPSNKVTEKGKYVELRCDPISGHTALYWYRQSLGQGPEFLIYFQGTGAADDSGLPNDRFFAVRPEGSVSTLKIQRTERGDSAVYLCASSLVSSWDEQFFGPGTRLTVL.

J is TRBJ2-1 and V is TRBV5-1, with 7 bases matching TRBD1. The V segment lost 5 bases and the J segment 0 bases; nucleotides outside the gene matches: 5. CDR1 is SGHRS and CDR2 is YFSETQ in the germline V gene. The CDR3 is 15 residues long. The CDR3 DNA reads TGCGCCAGCAGGAAGGGGGCTAGCTCCTACAATGAGCAGTTCTTC. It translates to CASRKGASSYNEQFF.

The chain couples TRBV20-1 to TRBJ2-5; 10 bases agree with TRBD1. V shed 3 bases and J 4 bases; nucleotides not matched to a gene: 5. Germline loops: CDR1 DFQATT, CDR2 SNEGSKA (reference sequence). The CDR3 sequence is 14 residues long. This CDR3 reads CSARGQGSPETQYF. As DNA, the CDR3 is TGCAGTGCTAGGGGACAGGGGTCGCCAGAGACCCAGTACTTC.